The rows below give T cell receptor beta chains drawn from one sample of a study of T-cell memory formation after mild COVID-19. Using its own MiXCR run on the 5' RACE reads, TCRdb lists one record per CDR3 protein. The sample carries fewer than 500,000 distinct CDR3 sequences, about 23% recorded once. The sequencing sample was made of PBMCs or a T cell subset sorted from them (not recorded which). Source of these receptors: an adult woman who had mild COVID-19 (a few samples of this study predate the infection). Cell type and time point are not known. Each CDR3 is given with its conserved first and last residue. The D gene is left open where the match is weak. Some rows mark clone size as missing; the rest say once, few, many or name a class of expanded clone.

CDR3 DNA,CDR3 protein,clone size,J gene,D gene,V gene
TGTGCCACCAGTGATTTTCGAGTACAGGGGTATCGGAACAATCAGCCCCAGCATTTT,CATSDFRVQGYRNNQPQHF,.,TRBJ1-5,TRBD1,TRBV24-1
TGCAGCGTTGAAGATGGGGCCGGTGGAGTCCAGTTCTTC,CSVEDGAGGVQFF,.,TRBJ2-1,.,TRBV29-1
TGTGCCAGCCTACCTTCCCCTCCCGACTACGAGCAGTACTTC,CASLPSPPDYEQYF,few,TRBJ2-7,.,TRBV6-1
TGCAGTGCTAGAACTTGGGCGACAAACGGTCACTCCTACGAGCAGTACTTC,CSARTWATNGHSYEQYF,.,TRBJ2-7,.,TRBV20-1
TGCAGTGCTAGGACGACAGGGCCTAATCAGCCCCAGCATTTT,CSARTTGPNQPQHF,.,TRBJ1-5,TRBD1,TRBV20-1
TGTGCCAGCACCCGGACAGGGGATGGCTACACCTTC,CASTRTGDGYTF,.,TRBJ1-2,TRBD1,TRBV6-5
TGTGCCACCAGTGATGGGACTAACTATGGCTACACCTTC,CATSDGTNYGYTF,.,TRBJ1-2,.,TRBV24-1
TGTGCCAGCAGTTTAGCTCCCGGAGGAAACACTGAAGCTTTCTTT,CASSLAPGGNTEAFF,.,TRBJ1-1,.,TRBV12-3/TRBV12-4
TGTGCCAGCAGTACCCGGGTCTCTGGAAACACCATATATTTT,CASSTRVSGNTIYF,.,TRBJ1-3,.,TRBV6-1
TGTGCCAGCAACCCTCCGGGACAGGGGGCAGGGTACGAGCAGTACTTC,CASNPPGQGAGYEQYF,few,TRBJ2-7,TRBD1,TRBV7-9
TGTGCCAGCAGCGCCGATAGGACATCTCGGGGCGACTCCTACGAGCAGTACTTC,CASSADRTSRGDSYEQYF,few,TRBJ2-7,.,TRBV9
TGTGCCAGCAGCCAAGATGGGCTGAGCAATGAGCAGTTCTTC,CASSQDGLSNEQFF,.,TRBJ2-1,.,TRBV3-1
TGTGCCAGCAGCCAAGACCGGCTGGCCTCCTACAATGAGCAGTTCTTC,CASSQDRLASYNEQFF,few,TRBJ2-1,.,TRBV14
TGTGCCAGCAGCTTAGACCGATGGCTGGGGGGGAATTCACCCCTCCACTTT,CASSLDRWLGGNSPLHF,few,TRBJ1-6,.,TRBV7-9
TGTGCCAGCAGTGGGCAGGGGGCAAACTATGGCTACACCTTC,CASSGQGANYGYTF,.,TRBJ1-2,TRBD1,TRBV7-2
TGTGCCAGCAGCCAAGGACAGGGTGTCAATGAGCAGTTCTTC,CASSQGQGVNEQFF,many,TRBJ2-1,TRBD1,TRBV14
TGTGCCTGGAGTGTACCAGGGGGCGGAGGTGGCTACACCTTC,CAWSVPGGGGGYTF,few,TRBJ1-2,TRBD1,TRBV30
TGTGCCAGCAGCTTGGTGGGGAGCACAGATACGCAGTATTTT,CASSLVGSTDTQYF,many,TRBJ2-3,.,TRBV7-2
TGTGCCAGCAGTTCCTTCCCCAACGCAGATACGCAGTATTTT,CASSSFPNADTQYF,.,TRBJ2-3,.,TRBV12-3/TRBV12-4
TGTGCCAGCAGCTTGGCTGGACATGGAGAAAAACTGTTTTTT,CASSLAGHGEKLFF,.,TRBJ1-4,.,TRBV5-6
TGTGCCAGCAGCTTAGGAGGGGGCGCATCGTCCTTAGTCCGAACCTACGAGCAGTACTTC,CASSLGGGASSLVRTYEQYF,.,TRBJ2-7,TRBD1,TRBV7-9
TGTGCCAGCAGCCCCTACTCCGGTACGCAGTATTTT,CASSPYSGTQYF,.,TRBJ2-3,.,TRBV7-7
TGTGCCAGCTCACCGAGAGGGACAGCTAACACTGAAGCTTTCTTT,CASSPRGTANTEAFF,few,TRBJ1-1,TRBD1,TRBV18
TGCAGCGTTGACCGGACGAGGAATGAGCAGTTCTTC,CSVDRTRNEQFF,.,TRBJ2-1,.,TRBV29-1
TGTGCCAGCAGCTTAAAATTGACTAGCGGGACCGGAGAGACCCAGTACTTC,CASSLKLTSGTGETQYF,.,TRBJ2-5,TRBD2,TRBV5-6
TGTGCCAGCAGCTACGGGACAGGGGGTTTCAGCTCCTACGAGCAGTACTTC,CASSYGTGGFSSYEQYF,many,TRBJ2-7,TRBD1,TRBV7-8
TGTGCCAGCAGACCGACCGGGGCAGTAAATGAAAAACTGTTTTTT,CASRPTGAVNEKLFF,.,TRBJ1-4,.,TRBV12-3/TRBV12-4
TGCGCCAGCAGCTGGGGTAGCGTGATTAGCACAGATACGCAGTATTTT,CASSWGSVISTDTQYF,.,TRBJ2-3,.,TRBV5-1
TGTGCCAGCAGTTTTAAGCGGGGGACCACGAACACCGGGGAGCTGTTTTTT,CASSFKRGTTNTGELFF,few,TRBJ2-2,TRBD2,TRBV6-6
TGTGCCAGCAGCTTCGGGACATCTGGGACTGAAGCTTTCTTT,CASSFGTSGTEAFF,few,TRBJ1-1,.,TRBV5-6
TGTGCCAGCAGCTTAGAAATCGGACAGACCTACGAGCAGTACTTC,CASSLEIGQTYEQYF,many,TRBJ2-7,.,TRBV7-9
TGTGCCAGCAGCCCGGGTTCGGGCCACAACTATGGCTACACCTTC,CASSPGSGHNYGYTF,few,TRBJ1-2,.,TRBV5-5
TGTGCCAGCAGTTACTTACAAGCCTACGAGCAGTACTTC,CASSYLQAYEQYF,few,TRBJ2-7,.,TRBV6-5
TGTGCCAGCAGCTTAGGTACTCTGGGAGCTTTCTTT,CASSLGTLGAFF,.,TRBJ1-1,.,TRBV7-9
TGTGCCAGCAGCTCCCCCCTCTTCCCAGGGGATGAGCAGTTCTTC,CASSSPLFPGDEQFF,few,TRBJ2-1,.,TRBV7-9
TGTGCCAGCAGCAACCGGGACAGAGGTTACACAGATACGCAGTATTTT,CASSNRDRGYTDTQYF,.,TRBJ2-3,TRBD1,TRBV13
TGTGCCAGCAGCCAAACCTCGCGCGGGACCCAGTACTTC,CASSQTSRGTQYF,.,TRBJ2-5,.,TRBV3-1
TGCGCCAGCAGCTTGTGGGGGCAGGGAGGAACTGAAGCTTTCTTT,CASSLWGQGGTEAFF,.,TRBJ1-1,.,TRBV5-1
TGTGCCAGCCAACAGGGGATCTACAATGAGCAGTTCTTC,CASQQGIYNEQFF,.,TRBJ2-1,.,TRBV21-1
TGCGCCAGCAGCCAAGATAGTGGGATGGGGGAGACCCAGTACTTC,CASSQDSGMGETQYF,.,TRBJ2-5,.,TRBV4-3
TGTGCCAGCAGCTGGGGACCGGAGGGTGAAGCTTTCTTT,CASSWGPEGEAFF,.,TRBJ1-1,.,TRBV7-2
TGCAGCGTAGGACAGGGGGCCTCGTCGGCATATGGCTACACCTTC,CSVGQGASSAYGYTF,.,TRBJ1-2,TRBD1,TRBV29-1
TGTGCCAGCAGCACAGACACAGATGAAAAACTGTTTTTT,CASSTDTDEKLFF,.,TRBJ1-4,.,TRBV7-9
TGTGCCAGCAGCTGGGACCATGGCGGCAATCAGCCCCAGCATTTT,CASSWDHGGNQPQHF,few,TRBJ1-5,.,TRBV7-2
TGTGCCAGCAGCCAAGTCCACTACGAGCAGTACTTC,CASSQVHYEQYF,many,TRBJ2-7,.,TRBV3-1
TGTGCCAGCAGCTGGCTAGCGGGGGGCTACGAGCAGTACTTC,CASSWLAGGYEQYF,.,TRBJ2-7,TRBD2,TRBV7-9
TGTGCCGGTCGGACGGGTCAGGGTGAGCAGTTCTTC,CAGRTGQGEQFF,.,TRBJ2-1,.,TRBV6-5
TGTGCCAGCAGTTCCGTGGCTAGCCGAGCCAAAAACATTCAGTACTTC,CASSSVASRAKNIQYF,.,TRBJ2-4,.,TRBV6-5
TGTGCCAGCAGTATCCTCGGGAGGGATGAACTGTTTTTT,CASSILGRDELFF,few,TRBJ1-4,.,TRBV12-3/TRBV12-4
TGCAGTGCTACTTGGACTAGCGCCTACGAGCAGTACTTC,CSATWTSAYEQYF,few,TRBJ2-7,TRBD2,TRBV20-1
TGTGCCAGCAGCTTAGCGTCCAGGGCTGGCTACACCTTC,CASSLASRAGYTF,few,TRBJ1-2,.,TRBV7-9
TGCGCCAGCAGCCAAGCGGGCCAGGGCTCCTACGAGCAGTACTTC,CASSQAGQGSYEQYF,.,TRBJ2-7,.,TRBV4-3
TGTGCCAGCAGTTCGGACCCTTTTCAGCCCCAGCATTTT,CASSSDPFQPQHF,few,TRBJ1-5,.,TRBV5-5
TGTGCCAGCAGCGTAGAGGGTTTGGACAGGGCCTCTGGAAACACCATATATTTT,CASSVEGLDRASGNTIYF,.,TRBJ1-3,TRBD1,TRBV9
TGTGCCATCAGTGATTTGGACTCAGCCTACGAGCAGTACTTC,CAISDLDSAYEQYF,.,TRBJ2-7,.,TRBV10-3
TGTGCCAGCAGTGCGACAGGCCTTGAAGCTTTCTTT,CASSATGLEAFF,once,TRBJ1-1,.,TRBV12-3/TRBV12-4
TGCAGTGCTAGACTAGCGGGTCCCCCCTACGAGCAGTACTTC,CSARLAGPPYEQYF,many,TRBJ2-7,TRBD2,TRBV20-1
TGTGCCAGCAGCAGGACAGGGAGTGGGTACGAGCAGTACTTC,CASSRTGSGYEQYF,few,TRBJ2-7,TRBD1,TRBV7-2